These 22 T cell receptor beta chains were sequenced from one sample in a study of T-cell reconstitution after alpha-beta-depleted transplantation in children. The authors prepared the TCRbeta library with unique molecular identifiers. TCRdb reanalysed the PCR reads using MiXCR and keeps one entry per CDR3 protein. Of about 500,000 distinct CDR3 sequences listed, 32% were seen once; the top ten hold 2.4%. This specimen consisted of PBMCs from the stem cell graft donor, obtained from the stem cell graft. Source of these receptors: a human donor who donated a stem cell graft to a child with aplastic anemia.

This chain uses TRBV7-2 with TRBJ2-1, with 7 bases aligning to TRBD1. The CDR3 consists of 15 residues. V was clipped by 5 bases and J by 2 bases; unmatched bases: 6. In germline, CDR1 is SGHTA, CDR2 FQGNSA. The DNA for the CDR3 is TGTGCCAGCAGCGTAGGGACAGTCCCCTACAATGAGCAGTTCTTC. It yields the protein CASSVGTVPYNEQFF.

This chain connects TRBV7-2 to TRBJ2-2, with 7 positions matching TRBD2. This CDR3 is built from 16 residues. CDR1 SGHTA and CDR2 FQGNSA come from the germline V gene. Losses at the gene ends were 3 bases for V and 2 bases for J; bases not matched to a gene: 6. The CDR3 spells CASSFSAGVNTGELFF. For the CDR3, the DNA is TGTGCCAGCAGCTTCTCGGCGGGAGTTAACACCGGGGAGCTGTTTTTT.

The gene calls are TRBV3-1 and TRBJ2-2; no clear D. Germline CDR1 reads LGHDT; CDR2 reads YNNKEL (reference sequence). The CDR3 consists of 14 residues. The ends were cut back, 1 base at V and 2 bases at J, with 5 bases in the middle. The CDR3 region is CASSQVVNTGELFF. The CDR3 bases are TGTGCCAGCAGCCAAGTGGTTAACACCGGGGAGCTGTTTTTT.

Only a few counts were recorded for this clonotype. This sequence joins TRBV5-6 and TRBJ2-5; TRBD1 matches 9 bases. The junction had 7 bases not matched to a gene; V was cut back by 2 bases and J by 5 bases. CDR1 is SGHDT and CDR2 is YYEEEE in the germline V gene. The CDR3 spans 15 residues. This CDR3 is CASSFGTGLWETQYF. The CDR3 DNA sequence: TGTGCCAGCAGCTTTGGGACAGGGCTTTGGGAGACCCAGTACTTC.

The chain employs TRBV5-1 and TRBJ2-7, with 12 bases that match TRBD2. Trimming at V came to 4 bases and at J to 7 bases, leaving 6 bases not matched to a gene. The CDR3 is 14 amino acids. Germline V CDR1 and CDR2: SGHRS, YFSETQ. The CDR3 is CASSQLAGGEEQYF. Here the CDR3 DNA reads TGCGCCAGCAGCCAACTAGCGGGAGGCGAGGAGCAGTACTTC. Supplemented by reference TRBV5-1 and TRBJ2-7, the full variable domain reads KAGVTQTPRYLIKTRGQQVTLSCSPISGHRSVSWYQQTPGQGLQFLFEYFSETQRNKGNFPGRFSGRQFSNSRSEMNVSTLELGDSALYLCASSQLAGGEEQYFGPGTRLTVT.

This chain joins TRBV12-3 or TRBV12-4 and TRBJ2-7; no firm D call. Trimming cost V 5 bases and J 4 bases, with 15 bases left between them. CDR3 size: 14 residues. The CDR3 region is CASSQIAISYEQYF. Here the CDR3 DNA reads TGTGCCAGCAGTCAGATTGCCATATCTTACGAGCAGTACTTC.

This clonotype was seen more than once but under ten times. This rearrangement joins TRBV10-1 to TRBJ1-1; 7 positions match TRBD1. With V trimmed by 4 bases and J by 1 base, 3 bases remained unmatched. The CDR3 extends over 14 amino acids. Germline V gives CDR1 WNHNN, CDR2 SYGVQD (reference sequence). For the CDR3, the DNA is TGCGCCAGCAGTGCCCAGGGGGGGAACACTGAAGCTTTCTTT. This gives the protein CASSAQGGNTEAFF.

This chain uses TRBV7-8 with TRBJ2-7; 9 bases map to TRBD2. The CDR3 spans 16 residues. Germline loops: CDR1 SGHVS, CDR2 FQNEAQ. With V trimmed by 7 bases and J by 4 bases, 14 bases remained unmatched. CDR3 region: CASTPLSGSPLYEQYF. The CDR3 nucleotides read TGTGCCAGCACCCCGCTTAGCGGGAGTCCCCTATACGAGCAGTACTTC.

The gene calls are TRBV12-3 or TRBV12-4 and TRBJ1-1, with a possible D match to TRBD1 (6 bases). V lost 5 bases and J 1 base, leaving 14 bases between the germline ends. This CDR3 region has 15 residues. This CDR3 reads CASSAYRVENTEAFF. The CDR3 DNA follows: TGTGCCAGCAGTGCCTACAGGGTGGAGAACACTGAAGCTTTCTTT.

This chain joins TRBV11-2 and TRBJ2-7; possibly TRBD2 for D (5 bases). The length of the CDR3 is 19 residues. Trimming took off 5 bases at V and 3 bases at J, with 29 bases between the two ends. CDR1 is SGHAT, CDR2 FQNNGV, per germline. The CDR3 DNA is TGTGCCAGCAGCCTCGACCTAGGGTTTTTACCGGGAACCAACTACGAGCAGTACTTC. Residues: CASSLDLGFLPGTNYEQYF. The variable domain in full, completed from reference TRBV11-2 and TRBJ2-7, reads EAGVAQSPRYKIIEKRQSVAFWCNPISGHATLYWYQQILGQGPKLLIQFQNNGVVDDSQLPKDRFSAERLKGVDSTLKIQPAKLEDSAVYLCASSLDLGFLPGTNYEQYFGPGTRLTVT.

This chain connects TRBV28 to TRBJ2-1, with TRBD2 matching over 8 bases. Germline CDR1 is MDHEN and CDR2 is SYDVKM. There are 16 residues in the CDR3. Losses at the gene ends were 5 bases for V and 2 bases for J; bases not matched to a gene: 8. The CDR3 spells CASSLPAGGTYNEQFF. DNA for the CDR3: TGTGCCAGCAGTCTACCGGCGGGAGGTACCTACAATGAGCAGTTCTTC.

The chain uses TRBV6-2 or TRBV6-3 and TRBJ2-1; the match to TRBD2 covers 13 bases. V dropped 7 bases and J dropped 5; count of bases not matched to a gene: 14. CDR3 size: 18 residues. Germline assignment: CDR1 MNHEY and CDR2 SVGEGT. CDR3 in amino acids: CASTVLAGGPVGDNEQFF. The CDR3 bases are TGTGCCAGCACCGTACTAGCGGGAGGGCCTGTGGGCGACAATGAGCAGTTCTTC.

The J gene is TRBJ2-1, the V gene TRBV7-2; weak D call: TRBD2 (5 bases). Trimming removed 0 bases from V and 0 bases from J, with 18 bases in between. Germline V gene lookup returns CDR1 SGHTA and CDR2 FQGNSA. The CDR3 has 19 amino acids. For the CDR3, the DNA is TGTGCCAGCAGCTTAGCGGCGGGCCTCACTCCGAGCTCCTACAATGAGCAGTTCTTC. Translated: CASSLAAGLTPSSYNEQFF.

The genes are TRBV7-2 and TRBJ2-1; D remains ambiguous. The germline V and J ends were trimmed by 0 bases and 7 bases, with 7 bases remaining between them. CDR1 SGHTA and CDR2 FQGNSA come from the germline V gene. This CDR3 contains 13 residues. CDR3 amino acids: CASSLASKNEQFF. CDR3 bases: TGTGCCAGCAGCTTAGCGTCCAAAAATGAGCAGTTCTTC.

CDR3 in amino acids: CASSPFGLAGANVANTGELFF. The CDR3 DNA is TGTGCCAGCAGCCCCTTCGGGCTAGCGGGTGCTAACGTCGCGAACACCGGGGAGCTGTTTTTT. The chain employs TRBV7-3 and TRBJ2-2, with TRBD2 identical over 8 bases. Germline V gene sequence: CDR1 SGHTA, CDR2 FQGTGA. The V gene end was trimmed by 5 bases and the J gene end by 0 bases; junction bases not matched to a gene: 20. This CDR3 has 21 residues.

This clonotype has just a few counts. This chain uses TRBV9 with TRBJ2-1, with TRBD1 matching 8 bases. J lost 3 bases, V lost 4 bases, and 9 bases had no gene match. This CDR3 spans 16 amino acids. The germline V gene has CDR1 SGDLS and CDR2 YYNGEE. As DNA, the CDR3 is TGTGCCAGCAGCCCCCTGGGACAGGCCGGCTACAATGAGCAGTTCTTC. Amino acid sequence: CASSPLGQAGYNEQFF.

In this sample, this clonotype turned up a few times. V is TRBV20-1 and J is TRBJ2-1; TRBD2 aligns across 13 bases. Germline trimming cut 6 bases from V and 8 bases from J; bases unmatched to any gene: 7. The CDR3 is made up of 14 amino acids. Looked up from germline, CDR1 is DFQATT and CDR2 is SNEGSKA (reference sequence). The CDR3 nucleotides are TGCAGTGCGCCACTAGCGGGAGGGCCAGATGAGCAGTTCTTC. Translating gives CSAPLAGGPDEQFF.

V usage is TRBV5-1 and J usage is TRBJ1-1; D is unclear. Germline V CDR1 and CDR2: SGHRS, YFSETQ. The CDR3 contains 14 residues. V dropped 2 bases and J dropped 1 base, with 9 bases sitting between them. The CDR3 spells CASSFESSNTEAFF. The CDR3, as DNA: TGCGCCAGCAGCTTCGAAAGTTCGAACACTGAAGCTTTCTTT.

The rearrangement uses TRBV5-1 and TRBJ2-5; D call uncertain. Trimming cost V 3 bases and J 5 bases, with 14 bases left between them. The CDR3 is 14 residues long. Germline-derived CDR1 and CDR2 are SGHRS and YFSETQ. The CDR3 here is CASSSTSLRETQYF. The CDR3 region has the DNA TGCGCCAGCAGCTCGACCTCCCTGCGGGAGACCCAGTACTTC. The whole variable domain, remainder taken from reference TRBV5-1 and TRBJ2-5, is KAGVTQTPRYLIKTRGQQVTLSCSPISGHRSVSWYQQTPGQGLQFLFEYFSETQRNKGNFPGRFSGRQFSNSRSEMNVSTLELGDSALYLCASSSTSLRETQYFGPGTRLLVL.

This clonotype was detected only a few times. This chain joins TRBV6-2 or TRBV6-3 and TRBJ1-1; D gene unclear. CDR1 and CDR2 (germline): MNHEY, SVGEGT. Between the trimmed V and J ends, which lost 0 bases and 6 bases, there was a span of 17 bases. This CDR3 region has 16 residues. The DNA of the CDR3 is TGTGCCAGCAGTTACTCGAGTCGCCGGAGGATCCCTGAAGCTTTCTTT. Amino acids: CASSYSSRRRIPEAFF.

The chain joins TRBV3-1 to TRBJ1-5; D is unresolved. The CDR3 sequence is 13 residues long. The V end lost 3 bases, the J end lost 3 bases, and 6 bases lay between the germline ends. From germline, CDR1 is LGHDT and CDR2 YNNKEL (reference sequence). This chain's CDR3 is CASSQMHNQPQHF. In DNA form, the CDR3 reads TGTGCCAGCAGCCAGATGCACAATCAGCCCCAGCATTTT.

The chain couples TRBV12-3 or TRBV12-4 to TRBJ2-5; D is unresolved. CDR3 size: 14 residues. Trimming removed 2 bases at V and 4 bases at J, with 11 bases between. The CDR3 DNA follows: TGTGCCAGCAGTTTATTGGCACAGTTAGAGACCCAGTACTTC. Translated, it gives CASSLLAQLETQYF.